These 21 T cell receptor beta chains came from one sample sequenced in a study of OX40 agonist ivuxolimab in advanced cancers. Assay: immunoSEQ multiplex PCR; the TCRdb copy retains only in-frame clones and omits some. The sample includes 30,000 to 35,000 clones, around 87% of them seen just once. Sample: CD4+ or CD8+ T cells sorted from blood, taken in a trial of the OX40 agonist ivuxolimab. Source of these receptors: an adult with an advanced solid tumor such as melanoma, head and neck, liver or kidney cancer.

As DNA, the CDR3 is TGTGCCACCAGCCGTGGACTAGCGGGAGGGCCTGTGACCGGGGAGCTGTTTTTT. Residues: CATSRGLAGGPVTGELFF. The gene calls are TRBV15 and TRBJ2-2; 15 bases align to TRBD2. V dropped 5 bases and J dropped 5; count of bases not matched to a gene: 9. The CDR3 covers 18 residues. Germline V gene sequence: CDR1 LNHNV, CDR2 YYDKDF (reference sequence).

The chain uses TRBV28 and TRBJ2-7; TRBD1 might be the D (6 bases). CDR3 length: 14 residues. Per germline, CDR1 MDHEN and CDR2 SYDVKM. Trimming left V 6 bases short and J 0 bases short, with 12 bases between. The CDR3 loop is CASSITGFSYEQYF. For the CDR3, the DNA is TGTGCCAGCAGCATAACAGGGTTCTCCTACGAGCAGTACTTC.

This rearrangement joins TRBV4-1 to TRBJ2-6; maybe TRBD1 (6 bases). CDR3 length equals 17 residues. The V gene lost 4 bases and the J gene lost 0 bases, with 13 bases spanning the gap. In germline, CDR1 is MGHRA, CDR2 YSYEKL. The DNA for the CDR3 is TGCGCCAGCAGCCCGCGACAGGACGTCTCTGGGGCCAACGTCCTGACTTTC. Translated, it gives CASSPRQDVSGANVLTF.

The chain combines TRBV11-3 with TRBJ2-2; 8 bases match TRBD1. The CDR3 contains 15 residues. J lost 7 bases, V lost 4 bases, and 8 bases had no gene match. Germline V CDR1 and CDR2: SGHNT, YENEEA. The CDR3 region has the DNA TGTGCCAGCAGCTACAGGGGGACAACAGGCGGGGAGCTGTTTTTT. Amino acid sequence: CASSYRGTTGGELFF.

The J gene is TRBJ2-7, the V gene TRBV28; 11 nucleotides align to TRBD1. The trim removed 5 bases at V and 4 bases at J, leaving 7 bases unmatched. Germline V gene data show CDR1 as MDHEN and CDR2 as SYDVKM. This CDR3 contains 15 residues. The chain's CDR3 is CASSTRTGGRYEQYF. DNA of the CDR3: TGTGCCAGCAGTACCCGGACAGGGGGCCGGTACGAGCAGTACTTC.

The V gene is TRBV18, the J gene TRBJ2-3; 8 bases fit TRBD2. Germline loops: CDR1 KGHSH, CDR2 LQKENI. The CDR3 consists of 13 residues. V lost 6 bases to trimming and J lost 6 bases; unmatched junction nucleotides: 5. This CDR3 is CASSGGGTDTQYF. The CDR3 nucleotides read TGTGCCAGCTCCGGCGGGGGGACCGATACGCAGTATTTT.

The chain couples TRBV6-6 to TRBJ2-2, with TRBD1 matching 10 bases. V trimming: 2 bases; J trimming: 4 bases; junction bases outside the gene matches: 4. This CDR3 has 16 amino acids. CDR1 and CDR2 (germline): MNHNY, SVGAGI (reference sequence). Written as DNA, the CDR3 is TGTGCCAGCAGTTACGGGGGACAGGGGCGCACCGGGGAGCTGTTTTTT. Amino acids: CASSYGGQGRTGELFF.

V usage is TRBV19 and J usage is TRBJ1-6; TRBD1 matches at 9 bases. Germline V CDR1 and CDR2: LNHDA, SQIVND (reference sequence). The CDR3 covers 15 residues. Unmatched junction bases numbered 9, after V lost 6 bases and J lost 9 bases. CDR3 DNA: TGTGCCAGTAGCCAAACGGGACAGGGTGTTTCACCCCTCCACTTT. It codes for CASSQTGQGVSPLHF.

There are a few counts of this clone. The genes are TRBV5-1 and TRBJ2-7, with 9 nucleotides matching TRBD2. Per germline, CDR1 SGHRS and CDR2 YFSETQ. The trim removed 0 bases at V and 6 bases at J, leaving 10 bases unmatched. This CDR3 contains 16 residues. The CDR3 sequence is CASSLAPSGEAFEQYF. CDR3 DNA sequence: TGCGCCAGCAGCTTGGCCCCTAGCGGGGAGGCGTTCGAGCAGTACTTC.

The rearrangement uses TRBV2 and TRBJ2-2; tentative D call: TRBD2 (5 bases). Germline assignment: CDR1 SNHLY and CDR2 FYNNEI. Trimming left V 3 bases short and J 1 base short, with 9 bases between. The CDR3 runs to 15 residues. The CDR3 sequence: CASSEPRGNTGELFF. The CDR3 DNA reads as TGTGCCAGCAGTGAGCCCCGGGGGAACACCGGGGAGCTGTTTTTT.

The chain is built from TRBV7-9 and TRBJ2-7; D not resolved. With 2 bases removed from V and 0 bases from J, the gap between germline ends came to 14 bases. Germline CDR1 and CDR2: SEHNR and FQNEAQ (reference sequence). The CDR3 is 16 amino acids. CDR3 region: CASSLRLGKSSYEQYF. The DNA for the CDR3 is TGTGCCAGCAGCTTAAGGTTAGGGAAGAGCTCCTACGAGCAGTACTTC.

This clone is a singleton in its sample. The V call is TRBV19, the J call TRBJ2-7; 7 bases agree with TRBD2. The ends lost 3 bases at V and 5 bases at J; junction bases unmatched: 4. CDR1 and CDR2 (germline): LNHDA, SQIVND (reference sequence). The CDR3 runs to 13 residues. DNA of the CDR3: TGTGCCAGTAGTATGGGAGGGATCCACGAGCAGTACTTC. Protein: CASSMGGIHEQYF.

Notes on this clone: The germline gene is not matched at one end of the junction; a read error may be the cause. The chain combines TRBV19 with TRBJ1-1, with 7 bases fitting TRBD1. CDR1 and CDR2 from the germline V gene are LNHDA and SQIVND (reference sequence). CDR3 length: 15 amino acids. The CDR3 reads CASSTDRRRNTEAFF. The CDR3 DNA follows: TGTGCCAGCAGTACGGACAGGAGGAGGAACACTGAAGCTTTCTTT.

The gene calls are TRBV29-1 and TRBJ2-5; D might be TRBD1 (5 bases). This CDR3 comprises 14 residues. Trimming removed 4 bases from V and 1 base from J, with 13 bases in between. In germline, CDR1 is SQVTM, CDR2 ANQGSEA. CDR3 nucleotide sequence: TGCAGCGTTGTAACCAGGGTCGTCCAAGAGACCCAGTACTTC. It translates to CSVVTRVVQETQYF. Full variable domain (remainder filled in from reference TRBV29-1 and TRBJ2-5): SAVISQKPSRDICQRGTSLTIQCQVDSQVTMMFWYRQQPGQSLTLIATANQGSEATYESGFVIDKFPISRPNLTFSTLTVSNMSPEDSSIYLCSVVTRVVQETQYFGPGTRLLVL.

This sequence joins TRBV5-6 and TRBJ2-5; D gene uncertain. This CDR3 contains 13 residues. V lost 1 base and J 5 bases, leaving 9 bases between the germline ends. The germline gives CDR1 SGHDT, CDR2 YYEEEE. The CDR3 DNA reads TGTGCCAGCAGCTTGAGGTCTTGGGAGACCCAGTACTTC. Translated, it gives CASSLRSWETQYF.

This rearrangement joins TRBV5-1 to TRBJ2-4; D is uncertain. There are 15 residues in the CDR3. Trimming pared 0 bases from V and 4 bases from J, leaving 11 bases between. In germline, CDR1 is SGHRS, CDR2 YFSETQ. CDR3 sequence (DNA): TGCGCCAGCAGCTTGGCCGACGGGTCAAAAAACATTCAGTACTTC. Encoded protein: CASSLADGSKNIQYF.

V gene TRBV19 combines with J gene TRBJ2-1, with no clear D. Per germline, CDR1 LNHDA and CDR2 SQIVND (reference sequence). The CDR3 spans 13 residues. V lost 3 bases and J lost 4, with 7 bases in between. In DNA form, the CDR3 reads TGTGCCAGTAGTATTAACTCGTACAATGAGCAGTTCTTC. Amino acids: CASSINSYNEQFF.

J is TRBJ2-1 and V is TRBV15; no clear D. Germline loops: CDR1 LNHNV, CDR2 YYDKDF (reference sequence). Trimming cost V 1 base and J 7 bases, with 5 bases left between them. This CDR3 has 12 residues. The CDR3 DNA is TGTGCCACCAGCAGAGTTGGTAATGAGCAGTTCTTC. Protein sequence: CATSRVGNEQFF.

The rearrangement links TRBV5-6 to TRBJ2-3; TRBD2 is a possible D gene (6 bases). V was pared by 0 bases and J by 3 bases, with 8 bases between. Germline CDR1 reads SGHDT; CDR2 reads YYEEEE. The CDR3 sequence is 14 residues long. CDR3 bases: TGTGCCAGCAGCTTGGTCGGGAGAACAGATACGCAGTATTTT. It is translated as CASSLVGRTDTQYF.

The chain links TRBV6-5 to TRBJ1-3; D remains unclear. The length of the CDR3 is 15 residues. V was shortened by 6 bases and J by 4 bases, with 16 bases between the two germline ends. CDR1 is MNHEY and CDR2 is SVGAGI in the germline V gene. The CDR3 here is CASSRSGLPGNTIYF. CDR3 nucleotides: TGTGCCAGCAGCAGATCCGGACTTCCCGGAAACACCATATATTTT.

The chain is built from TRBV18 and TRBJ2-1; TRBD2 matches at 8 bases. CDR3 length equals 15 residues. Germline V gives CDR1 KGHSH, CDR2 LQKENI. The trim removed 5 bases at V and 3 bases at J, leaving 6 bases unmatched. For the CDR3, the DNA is TGTGCCAGCTCATCCGGGACTAGTATCTACAATGAGCAGTTCTTC. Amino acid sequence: CASSSGTSIYNEQFF.